Listed below are T cell receptor beta chains from one sample, sequenced in a study of T cell responses to AZD1222 COVID-19 vaccine. Sequencing was performed with immunoSEQ multiplex PCR; in TCRdb, only in-frame clones are kept and a portion is missing. Among 75,000 to 85,000 clones listed, approximately 86% were seen once. Sequenced material: peripheral blood, taken on day 0 of AZD1222 vaccination. All receptors come from an adult in good health. The conserved cysteine and the conserved F or W are not part of the CDR3 here. Each record gives: J gene, clone size, V gene, CDR3 protein. The size field is filled for only some rows; it gives once, few, many or a size class.

>TRBJ2-1|.|TRBV12-3/TRBV12-4
ASSLGNYNEQF
>TRBJ2-1|.|TRBV3-1/TRBV3-2
ASPTSGCLNEQF
>TRBJ1-6|once|TRBV12-3/TRBV12-4
ASSFRDWDALH
>TRBJ2-3|.|TRBV6-4
ASSGTSGGTDTQY
>TRBJ2-7|.|TRBV10-3
AISGAESSYEQY
>TRBJ1-1|.|TRBV19
ASSREGGPGTEAF
>TRBJ2-7|.|TRBV7-6
ASSRGLAGVEEQY
>TRBJ2-7|.|TRBV7-2
ASSEGLAGSYEQY
>TRBJ2-7|.|TRBV9
ASSVGVAPTYEQY
>TRBJ1-1|.|TRBV2
ASSEGARGTEAF
>TRBJ2-1|few|TRBV19
ASSLLAVTYNEQF
>TRBJ2-1|.|TRBV18
ASSPDNEQF
>TRBJ2-1|.|TRBV7-3
ASSLAGLSSYNEQF
>TRBJ1-5|few|TRBV2
ASSLWGQPQH
>TRBJ1-3|.|TRBV9
ASSVARFPGNTIY
>TRBJ2-2|.|TRBV15
ATSRDMLAGSAGELF
>TRBJ1-6|once|TRBV4-1
ASSQVGQGNSPLH
>TRBJ2-1|.|TRBV6-5
ASRWASGRNEQF
>TRBJ1-1|few|TRBV28
ASSLRGIGTEAF
>TRBJ2-7|.|TRBV4-2
ASSQAPRQVGTSYEQY
>TRBJ1-5|.|TRBV4-1
ASSQGPGSGQPQH
>TRBJ1-5|.|TRBV3-1/TRBV3-2
ASSQMGDQPQH
>TRBJ2-1|.|TRBV20-1
SAILQGEQF
>TRBJ2-1|.|TRBV7-9
ASSFGSGTYNEQF
>TRBJ2-7|.|TRBV10-3
AISTLSGGTYEQY
>TRBJ1-5|.|TRBV6-2/TRBV6-3
ASSFDFPGHQNQPQH
>TRBJ2-2|few|TRBV27
ASSLLAGGELF
>TRBJ1-6|.|TRBV14
ASSVGQGNNNSPLH
>TRBJ2-2|.|TRBV6-1
ASSESWSTGELF
>TRBJ2-7|.|TRBV24-1
ATSDPTRQGHEQY
>TRBJ1-3|.|TRBV7-9
ASSLPSALSGNTIY
>TRBJ1-1|.|TRBV27
ASGEQDTEAF
>TRBJ2-7|.|TRBV7-9
ASSSDKPYEQY
>TRBJ2-7|.|TRBV5-5
ASSTAIGAAYEQY
>TRBJ1-2|.|TRBV11-2
ASSRDRKFGYT
>TRBJ2-1|.|TRBV5-1
ASSAGTSGSLGEQF
>TRBJ2-3|once|TRBV5-4
ASSLDPSPSTDTQY
>TRBJ1-5|.|TRBV28
ASSLGQRDQPQH
>TRBJ1-6|once|TRBV5-6
ASSLVAGGNSPLH
>TRBJ2-1|once|TRBV7-8
ASAADHHRMEQF
>TRBJ1-6|.|TRBV3-1/TRBV3-2
ASSPPGMRRSPLH
>TRBJ2-5|.|TRBV25-1
ASSESGVAGVQETQY
>TRBJ1-2|.|TRBV7-9
ASSPDTNYGYT
>TRBJ2-3|.|TRBV5-1
ASSLPGQGFADTQY
>TRBJ1-2|.|TRBV2
ASSEVGTGSGYT
>TRBJ2-2|.|TRBV3-1/TRBV3-2
ASSQEGGVTGELF
>TRBJ1-2|once|TRBV2
ASRSGSKVYGYT
>TRBJ1-4|.|TRBV6-5
ASSPQGMGNEKLF
>TRBJ1-5|once|TRBV6-6
ASSPLLKPQH
>TRBJ1-1|.|TRBV12-3/TRBV12-4
ASRITEGVAF
>TRBJ1-5|.|TRBV28
ASSSPAGTANQPQH
>TRBJ2-5|.|TRBV11-3
ASSERAQETQY